What follows is one T cell receptor (beta chain) and its context. The sample originates from a study of T cell changes during pregnancy in multiple sclerosis. V was cut by 1 base and J by 5 bases, with 7 bases left in between. Germline CDR1 reads SGHDT; CDR2 reads YYEEEE. The CDR3 loop spans 13 amino acids. The method was immunoSEQ multiplex PCR; TCRdb's version includes in-frame clones alone and lacks a portion of them. Of under 110,000 clones listed, around 92% are singletons. The chain recombines TRBV5-6 with TRBJ1-5; weak D call: TRBD1 (5 bases). The clonotype was recovered from a female donor with multiple sclerosis, enrolled in a pregnancy study. Sequenced here: peripheral blood, sampled after pregnancy. This chain's CDR3 is CASSLQGYQPQHF. In DNA form, the CDR3 reads TGTGCCAGCAGCTTGCAGGGTTATCAGCCCCAGCATTTT.